Shown below are 19 T cell receptor beta chains from a single sample sequenced in a study of blood T cell repertoires in COVID-19. The data were produced by immunoSEQ multiplex PCR, yet TCRdb's version contains in-frame clones alone and is incomplete. The sample yields some 200,000 clones, 80% seen once. Material: PBMCs or T cells enriched from blood (not recorded which). The receptors originated from a woman aged 40 to 55 with acute COVID-19.

This chain connects TRBV9 to TRBJ2-1, with 8 bases matching TRBD2. The CDR3 contains 16 residues. Per germline, CDR1 SGDLS and CDR2 YYNGEE. V was clipped by 0 bases and J by 10 bases; unmatched bases: 12. Written as DNA, the CDR3 is TGTGCCAGCAGCGTAGCTGGGAGCGGGAGTACCCCCGAGCAGTTCTTC. The encoded protein is CASSVAGSGSTPEQFF. The full variable domain, rest sourced from reference TRBV9 and TRBJ2-1, is DSGVTQTPKHLITATGQRVTLRCSPRSGDLSVYWYQQSLDQGLQFLIQYYNGEERAKGNILERFSAQQFPDLHSELNLSSLELGDSALYFCASSVAGSGSTPEQFFGPGTRLTVL.

V usage is TRBV3-1 (or the pseudogene TRBV3-2) and J usage is TRBJ2-7; the match to TRBD1 covers 7 bases. The CDR3 loop spans 15 amino acids. V lost 2 bases to trimming and J lost 2 bases; unmatched junction nucleotides: 6. Germline CDR1 is LGHDT and CDR2 is YNNKEL (reference sequence). CDR3 nucleotides: TGTGCCAGCAGCCAACTCCGGGACAGCACCTACGAGCAGTACTTC. Protein product: CASSQLRDSTYEQYF.

This clone has just one count. This chain joins TRBV28 and TRBJ2-3; maybe TRBD2 (5 bases). V was shortened by 4 bases and J by 2 bases, with 10 bases between the two germline ends. CDR1 and CDR2 from the germline V gene are MDHEN and SYDVKM. The CDR3 spans 14 residues. CDR3 sequence: CASSSAGITDTQYF. Here the CDR3 DNA reads TGTGCCAGCAGTTCTGCCGGGATCACAGATACGCAGTATTTT.

A remark on this clone: No DNA is shown, since the ends of the CDR3 on it are uncertain; the CDR3 is the one TCRdb lists. The V call is TRBV12-1, the J call TRBJ2-1; the table gives TRBD2 as D, unverified against the DNA. TRBV12-1 is given as a pseudogene. The length of the CDR3 is 15 amino acids, counting both ends. This CDR3 reads CASSFAAGAFDEQFF.

This clone was seen only a few times. The rearrangement links TRBV28 to TRBJ2-7; 7 positions agree with TRBD1. V shed 6 bases and J 5 bases; nucleotides not matched to a gene: 16. Germline-derived CDR1 and CDR2 are MDHEN and SYDVKM. There are 16 residues in the CDR3. In nucleotides, the CDR3 is TGTGCCAGCAGGGAGCAAACGACAGGGTCAGGGAACGAGCAGTACTTC. Translated, it gives CASREQTTGSGNEQYF.

This chain connects TRBV7-2 to TRBJ2-3; 8 nucleotides match TRBD1. Germline lookup yields CDR1 SGHTA and CDR2 FQGNSA. The J segment lost 1 base and the V segment lost 1 base, leaving 4 bases of the junction unmatched. The CDR3 has 16 amino acids. CDR3 protein: CASSLVPGQGTDTQYF. Here the CDR3 DNA reads TGTGCCAGCAGCTTAGTTCCGGGACAGGGCACAGATACGCAGTATTTT. Full variable domain (outside the CDR3, taken from reference TRBV7-2 and TRBJ2-3): GAGVSQSPSNKVTEKGKDVELRCDPISGHTALYWYRQSLGQGLEFLIYFQGNSAPDKSGLPSDRFSAERTGGSVSTLTIQRTQQEDSAVYLCASSLVPGQGTDTQYFGPGTRLTVL.

V gene TRBV19 combines with J gene TRBJ2-5; the match to TRBD1 covers 9 bases. Germline V CDR1 and CDR2: LNHDA, SQIVND (reference sequence). Trimming cost V 2 bases and J 2 bases; bases outside gene matches: 3. CDR3 size: 15 residues. In DNA form, the CDR3 reads TGTGCCAGTAGTATATCCGGACAGGGGCAAGAGACCCAGTACTTC. Translation: CASSISGQGQETQYF.

The chain joins TRBV7-8 to TRBJ2-7; 11 nucleotides agree with TRBD2. The CDR3 sequence is 16 residues long. Looked up from germline, CDR1 is SGHVS and CDR2 is FQNEAQ. V shed 5 bases, J shed 2 bases, and the junction held 8 bases outside the gene matches. The CDR3 nucleotides read TGTGCCAGCAGCCAATTCGGGACTAGCGGCACCTACGAGCAGTACTTC. This sequence encodes CASSQFGTSGTYEQYF.

The chain recombines TRBV5-4 with TRBJ1-5, with a tentative D call TRBD1 (6 bases). The ends were cut back, 0 bases at V and 4 bases at J, with 8 bases in the middle. There are 14 residues in the CDR3. Germline V gives CDR1 SGHNT, CDR2 YYREEE (reference sequence). The CDR3 spells CASSLDRANQPQHF. The CDR3 DNA reads as TGTGCCAGCAGCTTGGACAGGGCAAATCAGCCCCAGCATTTT.

The V call is TRBV30, the J call TRBJ2-4, with D maybe TRBD2 (7 bases). CDR1 is GTSNPN, CDR2 SVGIG, per germline (reference sequence). CDR3 length equals 14 residues. V gave up 0 bases and J gave up 7 bases, with 13 bases separating them. DNA of the CDR3: TGTGCCTGGAGTGTACGGGGGGCCGGGAACATTCAGTACTTC. Its protein is CAWSVRGAGNIQYF.

The chain couples TRBV5-4 to TRBJ2-5; D not certain. Looked up from germline, CDR1 is SGHNT and CDR2 is YYREEE (reference sequence). This CDR3 is built from 12 residues. V lost 0 bases, J lost 5 bases, and 5 bases lay in between. CDR3 loop: CASSLEPETQYF. The CDR3 DNA reads TGTGCCAGCAGCTTGGAGCCCGAGACCCAGTACTTC. Full variable domain (rest looked up from reference TRBV5-4 and TRBJ2-5): ETGVTQSPTHLIKTRGQQVTLRCSSQSGHNTVSWYQQALGQGPQFIFQYYREEENGRGNFPPRFSGLQFPNYSSELNVNALELDDSALYLCASSLEPETQYFGPGTRLLVL.

The chain couples TRBV28 to TRBJ2-7; TRBD2 matches at 9 bases. The length of the CDR3 is 15 residues. The V gene's germline CDR1 is MDHEN and CDR2 SYDVKM. J gave up 1 base and V 6 bases, and 7 bases lay outside the gene matches. This chain's CDR3 is CASRQSGGLSYEQYF. The CDR3 coding sequence is TGTGCCAGCAGGCAGAGCGGGGGGTTATCCTACGAGCAGTACTTC.

This chain uses TRBV2 with TRBJ1-1; D gene ambiguous. Trimming pared 2 bases from V and 5 bases from J, leaving 12 bases between. This CDR3 is built from 14 residues. CDR1 SNHLY and CDR2 FYNNEI come from the germline V gene. CDR3: CASSEYSWETEAFF. CDR3 DNA: TGTGCCAGCAGTGAATACAGTTGGGAGACTGAAGCTTTCTTT.

The V and J genes are TRBV10-3 and TRBJ1-1; TRBD1 matches 7 bases. This CDR3 has 13 amino acids. CDR1 ENHRY and CDR2 SYGVKD come from the germline V gene. Trimming took 4 bases from V and 11 from J; bases not matched to a gene: 10. The CDR3 DNA sequence: TGTGCCATCAGTGTCGACAGGGATTGGGAGGCTTTCTTT. Its translation is CAISVDRDWEAFF.

This clone appeared once. The CDR3 loop is CASSHPRGTSSYNEQFF. The CDR3 bases are TGTGCCAGCAGCCATCCCCGCGGTACGAGCTCCTACAATGAGCAGTTCTTC. This chain connects TRBV3-1 (or the pseudogene TRBV3-2) to TRBJ2-1; D is undetermined. With 3 bases removed from V and 0 bases from J, the gap between germline ends came to 15 bases. CDR1 and CDR2 (germline): LGHDT, YNNKEL (reference sequence). The CDR3 has 17 residues.

The chain links TRBV7-2 to TRBJ2-7, with TRBD1 as a possible D gene (5 bases). This CDR3 has 13 residues. Germline V gene data show CDR1 as SGHTA and CDR2 as FQGNSA. The V end lost 2 bases, the J end lost 2 bases, and 7 bases lay between the germline ends. This CDR3 reads CASSLIRAYEQYF. In nucleotides, the CDR3 is TGTGCCAGCAGCTTAATCAGGGCCTACGAGCAGTACTTC.

V gene TRBV5-1 combines with J gene TRBJ2-2; 8 positions agree with TRBD2. J gave up 6 bases and V 7 bases, and 11 bases lay outside the gene matches. CDR1 SGHRS and CDR2 YFSETQ come from the germline V gene. The length of the CDR3 is 15 residues. The CDR3 spells CASRYTSGRAGELFF. The CDR3 DNA sequence: TGCGCCAGCCGCTACACCAGCGGGAGAGCCGGGGAGCTGTTTTTT.

The genes are TRBV5-6 and TRBJ2-7; 10 nucleotides agree with TRBD1. The CDR3 loop spans 14 amino acids. From germline, CDR1 is SGHDT and CDR2 YYEEEE. V trimming: 1 base; J trimming: 5 bases; junction bases outside the gene matches: 3. The CDR3 DNA is TGTGCCAGCAGCTTGAGGGACAGGGGACACGAGCAGTACTTC. Its protein product is CASSLRDRGHEQYF.

The chain recombines TRBV7-8 with TRBJ2-7; no clear D. The CDR3 is 15 amino acids. From germline, CDR1 is SGHVS and CDR2 FQNEAQ. V lost 5 bases to trimming and J lost 2 bases, with 16 bases between them. CDR3 coding DNA: TGTGCCAGCAGCCCGGTTCGAACAGAACCCTACGAGCAGTACTTC. Its protein product is CASSPVRTEPYEQYF.